These 31 T cell receptor beta chains were all obtained from the same sample, sequenced in a study of neurological immune-mediated disorders (dated by TCRdb to between 2018 and 2021). The time point tag for this specimen amounts to: longitudinal time-point 1 (baseline). To prepare the library, 5' RACE was applied. TCRdb records Illumina HiSeq 2500 as the sequencer. TCRdb itself trimmed the public reads at Q25 with fastp, ran MiXCR and retained productive beta chains. Rows merge per CDR3 protein into single entries with the most common DNA and genes. This sample holds about 57,000 distinct CDR3 sequences; about 11% were observed only once. About 6.6% of the sample comes from the top ten. Sequences were obtained from PBMCs. The receptors were sampled from a male donor with HTLV-1-associated myelopathy (HAM/TSP).

This clonotype was recorded at least ten times. The chain combines TRBV20-1 with TRBJ1-2, with D possibly matching TRBD1 (6 bases). Germline V lookup: CDR1 DFQATT, CDR2 SNEGSKA (reference sequence). The CDR3 is made up of 14 amino acids. V was clipped by 1 base and J by 7 bases, with 16 bases between them. The CDR3 DNA reads as TGCAGTGCTAGAGTGGGGGCAGGGGTTGGTGGCTACACCTTC. Translation gives CSARVGAGVGGYTF.

This clonotype was seen ten or more times. V gene TRBV10-3 combines with J gene TRBJ2-2; D may be TRBD1 (5 bases). Trimming removed 0 bases at V and 0 bases at J, with 5 bases between. CDR3 length: 15 amino acids. Germline CDR1 is ENHRY and CDR2 is SYGVKD. The CDR3 nucleotides are TGTGCCATCAGTGAGTCGACAGCGAACACCGGGGAGCTGTTTTTT. Amino acids: CAISESTANTGELFF.

Ten or more counts support this clonotype. This sequence joins TRBV5-1 and TRBJ2-7; no clear D gene. This CDR3 region has 15 residues. The germline V gene encodes CDR1 SGHRS and CDR2 YFSETQ. Trimming took 3 bases from V and 5 from J, leaving 18 bases between them. Here the CDR3 DNA reads TGCGCCAGCAGCTCCAAGGGCGGATTTGGTAACGAGCAGTACTTC. Protein: CASSSKGGFGNEQYF.

This clonotype was recorded at least ten times. V and J are TRBV21-1 and TRBJ2-1. TRBV21-1 is recorded as a pseudogene. The CDR3 is made up of 13 amino acids. The CDR3 DNA is TGTGCCAGCCCCAAGGGTACTGACAATGAGCAGTTCTTC. Protein: CASPKGTDNEQFF.

This clonotype was picked up many times. CDR3 sequence (DNA): TGTGCCAGCAGCTTAGAGTGGGGGGCAGGGGTGACCCAGTACTTC. This translates into CASSLEWGAGVTQYF. The rearrangement joins TRBV7-6 to TRBJ2-5; D may match TRBD1 or TRBD2 (6 bases each). Per the germline V gene, CDR1 is SGHVS and CDR2 is FNYEAQ. The CDR3 covers 15 residues. The V end lost 1 base, the J end lost 7 bases, and 16 bases lay between the germline ends. The variable domain in full, completed from reference TRBV7-6 and TRBJ2-5, reads GAGVSQSPRYKVTKRGQDVALRCDPISGHVSLYWYRQALGQGPEFLTYFNYEAQQDKSGLPNDRFSAERPEGSISTLTIQRTEQRDSAMYRCASSLEWGAGVTQYFGPGTRLLVL.

This clonotype was recorded at least ten times. The rearrangement links TRBV20-1 to TRBJ2-5; the D gene could be TRBD1 or TRBD2 (5 bases each). Trimming left V 1 base short and J 2 bases short, with 11 bases between. From germline, CDR1 is DFQATT and CDR2 SNEGSKA (reference sequence). This CDR3 is built from 14 residues. CDR3 coding DNA: TGCAGTGCTAGAGCCGGGACCGCGCAAGAGACCCAGTACTTC. Translation gives CSARAGTAQETQYF.

There are a few counts of this clonotype. The chain has TRBV6-2 or TRBV6-3 and TRBJ1-6; the D is unclear. Germline V gene data show CDR1 as MNHEY and CDR2 as SVGEGT. V was trimmed by 2 bases and J by 7 bases, leaving 12 bases between them. There are 15 residues in the CDR3. CDR3 region: CASSYPGGTNSPLHF. As DNA, the CDR3 is TGTGCCAGCAGTTACCCGGGTGGTACAAATTCACCCCTCCACTTT.

This clonotype has ten or more counts. V is TRBV24-1 and J is TRBJ2-5, with 7 bases fitting TRBD1. There are 15 residues in the CDR3. Per germline, CDR1 KGHDR and CDR2 SFDVKD. V shed 3 bases and J 5 bases; nucleotides not matched to a gene: 8. CDR3 residues: CATSDTQGFHETQYF. CDR3 nucleotides: TGTGCCACCAGTGATACACAGGGGTTTCACGAGACCCAGTACTTC.

This clonotype has ten or more counts. The chain employs TRBV5-1 and TRBJ2-2, with D maybe TRBD2 (6 bases). V was pared by 2 bases and J by 4 bases, with 9 bases between. Germline loops: CDR1 SGHRS, CDR2 YFSETQ. CDR3 length: 14 residues. The CDR3 DNA follows: TGCGCCAGCAGCTTCGGGGGTGTCACCGGGGAGCTGTTTTTT. Its protein is CASSFGGVTGELFF.

This clonotype was detected ten times or more. The chain links TRBV25-1 to TRBJ2-3; TRBD2 might be the D (6 bases). The V gene's germline CDR1 is MGHDK and CDR2 SYGVNS. CDR3 length equals 18 residues. V lost 5 bases and J 6 bases, leaving 27 bases between the germline ends. CDR3 nucleotides: TGTGCCAGCAGTAAGGGAGCGACTAGAAGTTACCGGGGGGATACGCAGTATTTT. This gives the protein CASSKGATRSYRGDTQYF.

Ten or more counts support this clonotype. The V gene is TRBV6-2 or TRBV6-3, the J gene TRBJ2-7; TRBD2 matches at 8 bases. The CDR3 is made up of 12 amino acids. Germline values: CDR1 MNHEY, CDR2 SVGEGT. With 8 bases clipped from V and 6 bases from J, the junction kept 6 bases outside the gene matches. CDR3 residues: CASSGLEVEQYF. The CDR3 DNA reads TGTGCCAGCTCGGGACTAGAAGTCGAGCAGTACTTC.

This clonotype was counted ten times or more. The chain uses TRBV7-2 and TRBJ1-2; D perhaps matches TRBD1 (6 bases). V dropped 5 bases and J dropped 6 bases, with 19 bases sitting between them. CDR1 is SGHTA and CDR2 is FQGNSA in the germline V gene. The CDR3 sequence is 15 residues long. The CDR3 sequence is CASSPHSGVFDGYTF. The CDR3 coding sequence is TGTGCCAGCAGCCCCCACTCAGGGGTGTTTGATGGCTACACCTTC.

V gene TRBV4-3 combines with J gene TRBJ2-7; possible D gene TRBD2, 6 bases. Germline CDR1 is LGHNA and CDR2 is YSLEER. This CDR3 region has 15 residues. Trimming shortened V by 4 bases and J by 0 bases, and 13 bases separated the two germline ends. CDR3 sequence (DNA): TGCGCCAGCAGCCTGCGGGACGGTAGCTCCTACGAGCAGTACTTC. Its protein is CASSLRDGSSYEQYF.

In this sample, this clonotype turned up many times. The V call is TRBV5-1, the J call TRBJ2-7; 8 bases match TRBD1. Trimming took 3 bases from V and 3 from J; bases not matched to a gene: 5. There are 14 residues in the CDR3. Germline CDR1 SGHRS, CDR2 YFSETQ. The CDR3 here is CASSSRTGLYEQYF. CDR3 sequence (DNA): TGCGCCAGCAGCTCCCGGACAGGGCTCTACGAGCAGTACTTC.

This clonotype was picked up a small number of times. The V gene is TRBV20-1, the J gene TRBJ2-3; D unclear. The CDR3 consists of 13 residues. Germline lookup yields CDR1 DFQATT and CDR2 SNEGSKA (reference sequence). The V and J ends lost 4 bases and 2 bases respectively, with 10 bases between them. This CDR3 reads CSATSGPTDTQYF. The CDR3 DNA reads TGCAGTGCTACATCCGGGCCCACAGATACGCAGTATTTT.

Many counts were recorded for this clonotype. This chain uses TRBV20-1 with TRBJ2-5; possibly TRBD1 for D (6 bases). Trimming cost V 6 bases and J 7 bases, with 24 bases left between them. The V gene's germline CDR1 is DFQATT and CDR2 SNEGSKA (reference sequence). This CDR3 contains 15 residues. CDR3 nucleotide sequence: TGCAGTGCGCAGTCAGGGGAGTCACCTAAAGGGACCCAGTACTTC. This translates into CSAQSGESPKGTQYF.

This clonotype was recorded many times. V gene TRBV6-2 or TRBV6-3 combines with J gene TRBJ2-4; D call uncertain. Germline V gene lookup returns CDR1 MNHEY and CDR2 SVGEGT. V lost 0 bases to trimming and J lost 0 bases, with 6 bases between them. The CDR3 length is 15 residues. CDR3 residues: CASSYSYLAKNIQYF. CDR3 DNA sequence: TGTGCCAGCAGTTACTCGTACCTAGCCAAAAACATTCAGTACTTC.

This clonotype was seen repeatedly, ten times or more. The chain couples TRBV5-6 to TRBJ2-7; possibly TRBD2 for D (6 bases). The CDR3 has 14 amino acids. The germline V and J ends were trimmed by 0 bases and 2 bases, with 9 bases remaining between them. The germline CDR1 and CDR2 sequences are SGHDT and YYEEEE. CDR3 DNA sequence: TGTGCCAGCAGCTTGGAAGGGACTCCCTACGAGCAGTACTTC. Protein: CASSLEGTPYEQYF. The full variable domain, completed using reference TRBV5-6 and TRBJ2-7, is DAGVTQSPTHLIKTRGQQVTLRCSPKSGHDTVSWYQQALGQGPQFIFQYYEEEERQRGNFPDRFSGHQFPNYSSELNVNALLLGDSALYLCASSLEGTPYEQYFGPGTRLTVT.

This clonotype is medium-sized by share. In DNA, the CDR3 is TGTGCCAGCAGCCCGGACAGAACCTACGAGCAGTACTTC. This gives the protein CASSPDRTYEQYF. The V gene is TRBV7-9, the J gene TRBJ2-7; a possible D gene is TRBD1 (6 bases). The CDR3 runs to 13 residues. V dropped 5 bases and J dropped 2 bases, with 10 bases sitting between them. Looked up from germline, CDR1 is SEHNR and CDR2 is FQNEAQ (reference sequence).

This clonotype was picked up many times. The rearrangement uses TRBV19 and TRBJ1-5; possible D gene TRBD1, 5 bases. The germline V and J ends were trimmed by 3 bases and 2 bases, with 11 bases remaining between them. The germline CDR1 and CDR2 sequences are LNHDA and SQIVND (reference sequence). This CDR3 is 15 amino acids long. The CDR3 DNA reads as TGTGCCAGTAGTATCTTTGGGACCGGCAATCAGCCCCAGCATTTT. This codes for CASSIFGTGNQPQHF.

The sample holds many counts of this clonotype. This chain joins TRBV20-1 and TRBJ2-7; the D call may be TRBD1 or TRBD2 (5 bases each). V was trimmed by 5 bases and J by 3 bases, leaving 8 bases between them. CDR1 is DFQATT and CDR2 is SNEGSKA in the germline V gene (reference sequence). CDR3 length equals 11 residues. The chain's CDR3 is CSAGDRYEQYF. The CDR3 DNA reads TGCAGTGCTGGGGACCGCTACGAGCAGTACTTC.

This chain uses TRBV6-6 with TRBJ2-7; D gene unclear. The CDR3 spans 13 residues. Looked up from germline, CDR1 is MNHNY and CDR2 is SVGAGI (reference sequence). The ends were cut back, 2 bases at V and 2 bases at J, with 7 bases in the middle. CDR3 region: CASSYQQTYEQYF. The DNA for the CDR3 is TGTGCCAGCAGTTACCAGCAGACCTACGAGCAGTACTTC.

Ten or more counts support this clonotype. This CDR3 is CSVSGAILNNEQFF. In DNA, the CDR3 is TGCAGCGTTTCCGGGGCGATCCTAAACAATGAGCAGTTCTTC. The chain has TRBV29-1 and TRBJ2-1; perhaps D is TRBD1 or TRBD2 (5 bases each). In germline, CDR1 is SQVTM, CDR2 ANQGSEA. Trimming took off 5 bases at V and 5 bases at J, with 16 bases between the two ends. The CDR3 consists of 14 residues.

In its sample, this clonotype was seen many times. The V and J genes are TRBV7-8 and TRBJ1-1; no reliable D call. The CDR3 runs to 14 residues. V lost 1 base and J 4 bases, leaving 10 bases between the germline ends. Germline assignment: CDR1 SGHVS and CDR2 FQNEAQ. The CDR3 DNA sequence: TGTGCCAGCAGCTTAGAAGAGACGGCCACTGAAGCTTTCTTT. Protein sequence: CASSLEETATEAFF.

The chain couples TRBV28 to TRBJ2-2; D may be TRBD2 (6 bases). Germline CDR1 reads MDHEN; CDR2 reads SYDVKM. V lost 7 bases and J lost 2, with 11 bases in between. This CDR3 contains 14 residues. Written as DNA, the CDR3 is TGTGCCAGCATTGACGGGAGTAACACCGGGGAGCTGTTTTTT. Protein sequence: CASIDGSNTGELFF.

The table lists this clonotype with many counts. J is TRBJ1-2 and V is TRBV20-1; 9 positions agree with TRBD1. The CDR3 contains 17 residues. Unmatched junction bases numbered 16, after V lost 4 bases and J lost 4 bases. Germline-derived CDR1 and CDR2 are DFQATT and SNEGSKA (reference sequence). CDR3 coding DNA: TGCAGTGCTACCAATCTTGGGTTGGGACAGGGATCCTATGGCTACACCTTC. Its translation: CSATNLGLGQGSYGYTF.

This clonotype was seen repeatedly, ten times or more. The chain recombines TRBV5-1 with TRBJ1-2; a weak D match, TRBD1 (5 bases). Deletions cut 3 bases from V and 4 bases from J, with 13 bases between. Per the germline V gene, CDR1 is SGHRS and CDR2 is YFSETQ. The CDR3 contains 14 residues. CDR3 amino acids: CASSSSTASYGYTF. Here the CDR3 DNA reads TGCGCCAGCAGCTCTTCGACAGCTAGCTATGGCTACACCTTC.

This clonotype occurred many times. V is TRBV28 and J is TRBJ2-7; TRBD2 matches at 7 bases. CDR1 MDHEN and CDR2 SYDVKM come from the germline V gene. CDR3 length equals 14 residues. The V gene end was trimmed by 3 bases and the J gene end by 6 bases; junction bases not matched to a gene: 8. The CDR3 region is CASSLSPKRGEQYF. The CDR3 DNA sequence: TGTGCCAGCAGTTTGTCCCCTAAGCGGGGCGAGCAGTACTTC.

The chain joins TRBV5-1 to TRBJ2-1; tentatively, D is TRBD1 (6 bases). CDR1 and CDR2 (germline): SGHRS, YFSETQ. Between the trimmed V and J ends, which lost 4 bases and 15 bases, there was a span of 20 bases. This CDR3 comprises 13 residues. CDR3 nucleotides: TGCGCCAGCAGCCCGAGGACAGACCCAGCGCCGTTCTTC. It translates to CASSPRTDPAPFF.

This clonotype was counted many times. This chain connects TRBV5-1 to TRBJ1-4, with D unclear. CDR1 is SGHRS and CDR2 is YFSETQ in the germline V gene. The CDR3 is 15 residues long. V was pared by 0 bases and J by 6 bases, with 12 bases between. The CDR3 coding sequence is TGCGCCAGCAGCTTGGAACCGGGCGCATATGAAAAACTGTTTTTT. It is translated as CASSLEPGAYEKLFF. The full variable domain, in which reference TRBV5-1 and TRBJ1-4 provide the parts outside the CDR3, is KAGVTQTPRYLIKTRGQQVTLSCSPISGHRSVSWYQQTPGQGLQFLFEYFSETQRNKGNFPGRFSGRQFSNSRSEMNVSTLELGDSALYLCASSLEPGAYEKLFFGSGTQLSVL.

This clonotype was recorded many times. The chain carries TRBV20-1 and TRBJ1-5; D unclear. CDR3 length: 14 amino acids. Trimming shortened V by 0 bases and J by 3 bases, and 9 bases separated the two germline ends. Germline lookup yields CDR1 DFQATT and CDR2 SNEGSKA (reference sequence). DNA of the CDR3: TGCAGTGCTAGAGATCCGGGGTTCAATCAGCCCCAGCATTTT. This codes for CSARDPGFNQPQHF.